Presented here are 18 T cell receptor beta chains from one specimen sequenced in a study of T-cell reconstitution after alpha-beta-depleted transplantation in children. Using unique molecular identifiers, the investigators prepared the TCRbeta library. TCRdb reprocessed the PCR reads via MiXCR and lists one record per CDR3 protein. The sample includes 450,000 to 550,000 distinct CDR3 sequences, around 10% of them seen just once. The sequenced sample was PBMCs, mostly from graft donor cells, obtained 180 days after TCRalphabeta/CD19-depleted stem cell transplant. These receptors all stem from a female patient between 2 and 15 years old who had a stem cell transplant for aplastic anemia, so the T cells may come from the graft donor.

V and J are TRBV7-2 and TRBJ2-1; the D is unclear. Trimming stripped 5 bases from V and 0 bases from J, with 8 bases between. The CDR3 sequence is 14 residues long. Germline CDR1 SGHTA, CDR2 FQGNSA. DNA of the CDR3: TGTGCCAGCAGCCCCTGGAGCTCCTACAATGAGCAGTTCTTC. Translating gives CASSPWSSYNEQFF.

The chain recombines TRBV6-2 or TRBV6-3 with TRBJ2-2, with D maybe TRBD2 (6 bases). Germline assignment: CDR1 MNHEY and CDR2 SVGEGT. Trimming shortened V by 1 base and J by 4 bases, and 7 bases separated the two germline ends. The CDR3 runs 14 residues. The CDR3 is CASSYFGGTGELFF. CDR3 sequence (DNA): TGTGCCAGCAGTTACTTCGGGGGCACCGGGGAGCTGTTTTTT.

This clonotype has only a few counts. The rearrangement links TRBV9 to TRBJ2-1; TRBD2 might be the D (5 bases). V lost 0 bases to trimming and J lost 0 bases, with 10 bases between them. Germline values: CDR1 SGDLS, CDR2 YYNGEE. The CDR3 contains 16 residues. Here the CDR3 reads CASSVGMGSSYNEQFF. The CDR3 DNA reads as TGTGCCAGCAGCGTAGGGATGGGGAGCTCCTACAATGAGCAGTTCTTC.

The rearrangement uses TRBV3-1 and TRBJ2-7, with 9 bases aligning to TRBD1. Looked up from germline, CDR1 is LGHDT and CDR2 is YNNKEL (reference sequence). This CDR3 has 15 amino acids. Germline trimming cut 4 bases from V and 6 bases from J; bases unmatched to any gene: 10. CDR3 in amino acids: CASSPLFGTGSEQYF. CDR3 in DNA: TGTGCCAGCAGCCCCTTGTTCGGGACAGGGTCCGAGCAGTACTTC.

V is TRBV28 and J is TRBJ2-7; D gene uncertain. Germline CDR1 is MDHEN and CDR2 is SYDVKM. The V and J ends lost 7 bases and 4 bases respectively, with 11 bases between them. This CDR3 contains 12 residues. CDR3 loop: CASKNQFYEQYF. The CDR3 nucleotides read TGTGCCAGCAAAAACCAGTTTTACGAGCAGTACTTC.

This chain uses TRBV6-2 or TRBV6-3 with TRBJ2-2; D might be TRBD1 (6 bases). CDR3 length: 17 residues. Per the germline V gene, CDR1 is MNHEY and CDR2 is SVGEGT. Trimming cost V 2 bases and J 3 bases, with 16 bases left between them. The CDR3 is CASSYRNPDSYTGELFF. CDR3 DNA: TGTGCCAGCAGTTACCGCAACCCGGACAGCTACACCGGGGAGCTGTTTTTT.

The chain links TRBV3-1 to TRBJ2-3; a possible D gene is TRBD2 (6 bases). V was trimmed by 2 bases and J by 2 bases, leaving 14 bases between them. The CDR3 sequence is 16 residues long. The germline V gene encodes CDR1 LGHDT and CDR2 YNNKEL (reference sequence). The DNA for the CDR3 is TGTGCCAGCAGCCAACCGACTAGTCGTTACACAGATACGCAGTATTTT. Translation: CASSQPTSRYTDTQYF.

This clonotype was counted a few times. V is TRBV28 and J is TRBJ1-3; TRBD1 might be the D (6 bases). V lost 6 bases and J 9 bases, leaving 21 bases between the germline ends. Per the germline V gene, CDR1 is MDHEN and CDR2 is SYDVKM. This CDR3 contains 15 residues. The chain's CDR3 is CASRSTGNRVGTIYF. The CDR3 nucleotides are TGTGCCAGCAGAAGCACAGGGAACCGGGTGGGCACCATATATTTT.

This clonotype was counted between two and nine times. J is TRBJ2-1 and V is TRBV7-3, with TRBD2 identical over 11 bases. The CDR3 runs to 16 residues. From germline, CDR1 is SGHTA and CDR2 FQGTGA. The trim removed 4 bases at V and 5 bases at J, leaving 7 bases unmatched. The CDR3 DNA reads as TGTGCCAGCAGCTCTGGGACTAGCGGACCTGACAATGAGCAGTTCTTC. Amino acid sequence: CASSSGTSGPDNEQFF. The entire variable domain, with the rest obtained from reference TRBV7-3 and TRBJ2-1, is as follows: GAGVSQTPSNKVTEKGKYVELRCDPISGHTALYWYRQSLGQGPEFLIYFQGTGAADDSGLPNDRFFAVRPEGSVSTLKIQRTERGDSAVYLCASSSGTSGPDNEQFFGPGTRLTVL.

This clonotype appeared a few times. The CDR3 DNA follows: TGTGCCAGCAAGTCGCAGGGGGCGGGAGAGGGCGAGCAGTACTTC. It codes for CASKSQGAGEGEQYF. This chain uses TRBV27 with TRBJ2-7; D may be TRBD1 (8 bases). The CDR3 has 15 residues. Trimming removed 7 bases at V and 6 bases at J, with 22 bases between. Germline V gene data show CDR1 as MNHEY and CDR2 as SMNVEV (reference sequence).

The V call is TRBV21-1, the J call TRBJ2-2; the listed D gene, TRBD1, was not tested against the DNA. TRBV21-1 is shown as a pseudogene. The CDR3 loop spans 16 amino acids. The CDR3 region has the DNA TGTGCCAGCAGCATAGACGGGGGTCTCTGGACCGGGGAGCTGTTTTTT. Translation gives CASSIDGGLWTGELFF.

This clonotype came up a few times. This chain joins TRBV5-6 and TRBJ2-4, with no clear D. Germline assignment: CDR1 SGHDT and CDR2 YYEEEE. V lost 0 bases to trimming and J lost 0 bases, with 10 bases between them. CDR3 size: 16 residues. The CDR3 DNA sequence: TGTGCCAGCAGCTTGGTGGGCCAGCAAGCCAAAAACATTCAGTACTTC. As protein: CASSLVGQQAKNIQYF.

The sample holds a few counts of this clonotype. This sequence joins TRBV7-3 and TRBJ2-7; D uncertain. The CDR3 has 15 amino acids. Trimming left V 2 bases short and J 2 bases short, with 13 bases between. The V gene's germline CDR1 is SGHTA and CDR2 FQGTGA. The CDR3 spells CASSLQVGNTYEQYF. Here the CDR3 DNA reads TGTGCCAGCAGCTTACAGGTCGGCAACACCTACGAGCAGTACTTC.

This clonotype was seen only a few times. This rearrangement joins TRBV11-2 to TRBJ2-3; D is perhaps TRBD1 or TRBD2 (7 bases each). With 3 bases removed from V and 6 bases from J, the gap between germline ends came to 19 bases. Germline V CDR1 and CDR2: SGHAT, FQNNGV. The CDR3 is made up of 16 amino acids. CDR3 DNA sequence: TGTGCCAGCAGCTTCGAGCCCTACAGGGGAGGGGATACGCAGTATTTT. It translates to CASSFEPYRGGDTQYF. Complete variable domain (other parts from reference TRBV11-2 and TRBJ2-3): EAGVAQSPRYKIIEKRQSVAFWCNPISGHATLYWYQQILGQGPKLLIQFQNNGVVDDSQLPKDRFSAERLKGVDSTLKIQPAKLEDSAVYLCASSFEPYRGGDTQYFGPGTRLTVL.

V is TRBV4-3 and J is TRBJ2-7; TRBD2 aligns across 7 bases. Trimming removed 2 bases from V and 4 bases from J; junction bases left unmatched: 8. This CDR3 has 15 residues. CDR1 is LGHNA and CDR2 is YSLEER in the germline V gene. CDR3 coding DNA: TGCGCCAGCAGCCAATATGGGACTACGGGGTACGAGCAGTACTTC. Translation gives CASSQYGTTGYEQYF.

This clonotype turned up a few times. J is TRBJ2-6 and V is TRBV11-2; 8 positions agree with TRBD1. The germline V gene encodes CDR1 SGHAT and CDR2 FQNNGV. CDR3 size: 18 residues. Germline trimming cut 5 bases from V and 4 bases from J; bases unmatched to any gene: 13. CDR3 in DNA: TGTGCCAGCAGCCCTCGGACAGGGAGGTCGGCGGGGGCCAACGTCCTGACTTTC. Translated, it gives CASSPRTGRSAGANVLTF.

A few counts support this clonotype. This sequence joins TRBV15 and TRBJ2-3, with TRBD2 matching over 9 bases. This CDR3 has 16 residues. CDR1 and CDR2 from the germline V gene are LNHNV and YYDKDF (reference sequence). V dropped 0 bases and J dropped 1; count of bases not matched to a gene: 2. The CDR3 DNA follows: TGTGCCACCAGCAGAGAACGACTAGCGGGCACAGATACGCAGTATTTT. Protein sequence: CATSRERLAGTDTQYF.

Of note for this clonotype: At one end the junction does not follow the germline gene, possibly because of a read error. The chain is built from TRBV7-9 and TRBJ1-2; a weak D match, TRBD1 (5 bases). CDR3 length: 13 residues. Germline CDR1 is SEHNR and CDR2 is FQNEAQ (reference sequence). The CDR3 bases are TGTGCCAGCAGCTTAGGGCCGTGGGAGGAGGACAACTTC. Its translation is CASSLGPWEEDNF. Full variable domain (missing parts from reference TRBV7-9 and TRBJ1-2): DTGVSQNPRHKITKRGQNVTFRCDPISEHNRLYWYRQTLGQGPEFLTYFQNEAQLEKSRLLSDRFSAERPKGSFSTLEIQRTEQGDSAMYLCASSLGPWEEDNFGSGTRLTVV.